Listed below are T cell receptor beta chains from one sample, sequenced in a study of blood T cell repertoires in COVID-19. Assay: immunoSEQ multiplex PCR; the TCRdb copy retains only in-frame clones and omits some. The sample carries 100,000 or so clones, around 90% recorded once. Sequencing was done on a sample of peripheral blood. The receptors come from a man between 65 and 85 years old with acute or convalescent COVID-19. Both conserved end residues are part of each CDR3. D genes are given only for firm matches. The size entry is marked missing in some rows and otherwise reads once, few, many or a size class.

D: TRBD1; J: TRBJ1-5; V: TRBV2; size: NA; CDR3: CASRGQGAKQPQHF; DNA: TGTGCCAGCAGGGGACAGGGGGCAAAACAGCCCCAGCATTTT
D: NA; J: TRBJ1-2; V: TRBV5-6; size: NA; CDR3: CASILIGADYGYTF; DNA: TGTGCCAGCATCCTAATTGGGGCTGACTATGGCTACACCTTC
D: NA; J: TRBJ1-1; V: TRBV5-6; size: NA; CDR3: CASSLGRGGTEAFF; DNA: TGTGCCAGCAGCTTGGGCAGGGGTGGAACTGAAGCTTTCTTT
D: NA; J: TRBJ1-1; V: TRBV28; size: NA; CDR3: CASSLGGRWLNTEAFF; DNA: TGTGCCAGCAGTTTGGGTGGGAGGTGGCTGAACACTGAAGCTTTCTTT
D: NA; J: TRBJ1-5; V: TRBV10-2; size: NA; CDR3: CASSAGRGNQPQHF; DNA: TGCGCCAGCAGCGCAGGCCGTGGGAATCAGCCCCAGCATTTT
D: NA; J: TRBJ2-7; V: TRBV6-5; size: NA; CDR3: CASRPPGLSYEQYF; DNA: TGTGCCAGCAGACCACCGGGACTCTCCTACGAGCAGTACTTC
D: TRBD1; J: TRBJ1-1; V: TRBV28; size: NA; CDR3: CASSPSLGTENTEAFF; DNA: TGTGCCAGCAGTCCTTCCTTAGGGACAGAGAACACTGAAGCTTTCTTT
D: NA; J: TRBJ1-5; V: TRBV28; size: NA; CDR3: CASYGGINQPQHF; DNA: TGTGCCAGCTACGGGGGTATCAATCAGCCCCAGCATTTT
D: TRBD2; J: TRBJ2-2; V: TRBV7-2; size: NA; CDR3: CASSSVAGRNTGELFF; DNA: TGTGCCAGCAGCTCGGTAGCGGGGAGGAACACCGGGGAGCTGTTTTTT
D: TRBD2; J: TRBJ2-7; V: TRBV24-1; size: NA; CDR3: CATSDSGTSGRTEQYF; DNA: TGTGCCACCAGTGATTCCGGGACTAGCGGGAGAACCGAGCAGTACTTC
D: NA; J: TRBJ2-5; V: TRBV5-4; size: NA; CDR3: CASSSRLEIQETQYF; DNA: TGTGCCAGCAGCTCCCGACTAGAAATCCAAGAGACCCAGTACTTC
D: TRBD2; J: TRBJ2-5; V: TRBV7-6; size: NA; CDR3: CASSRLAGVLGETQYF; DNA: TGTGCCAGCAGCCGACTAGCGGGGGTTTTGGGGGAGACCCAGTACTTC
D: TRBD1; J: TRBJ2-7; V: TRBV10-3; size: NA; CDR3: CAISEGGTGGYEQYF; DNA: TGTGCCATCAGTGAAGGGGGGACAGGGGGGTACGAGCAGTACTTC
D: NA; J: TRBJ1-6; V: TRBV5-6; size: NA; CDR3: CASSPWPGWGSPLHF; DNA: TGTGCCAGCAGCCCCTGGCCAGGGTGGGGTTCACCCCTCCACTTT
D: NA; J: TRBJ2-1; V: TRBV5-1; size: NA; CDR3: CASSLVGGSSYNEQFF; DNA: TGCGCCAGCAGCTTGGTTGGGGGGAGCTCCTACAATGAGCAGTTCTTC
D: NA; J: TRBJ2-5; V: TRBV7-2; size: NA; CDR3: CASSSDRSIRETQYF; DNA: TGTGCCAGCAGCTCGGACAGAAGTATCCGAGAGACCCAGTACTTC
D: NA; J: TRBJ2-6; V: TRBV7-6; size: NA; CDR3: CASSLIVQGSGGANVLTF; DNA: TGTGCCAGCAGCTTAATAGTCCAGGGCTCTGGTGGGGCCAACGTCCTGACTTTC
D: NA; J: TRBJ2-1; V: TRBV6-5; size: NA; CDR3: CASRKDRVNEQFF; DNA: TGTGCCAGCAGGAAGGACAGAGTCAATGAGCAGTTCTTC
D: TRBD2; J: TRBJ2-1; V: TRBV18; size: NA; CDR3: CASSPPSGGGNEQFF; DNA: TGTGCCAGCTCACCACCAAGCGGGGGAGGGAATGAGCAGTTCTTC
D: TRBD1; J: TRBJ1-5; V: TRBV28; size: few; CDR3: CASRPQGAVNQPQHF; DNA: TGTGCCAGCAGACCTCAGGGGGCTGTCAATCAGCCCCAGCATTTT
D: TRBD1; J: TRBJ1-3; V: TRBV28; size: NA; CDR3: CASSWGQRNTIYF; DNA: TGTGCCAGCAGTTGGGGACAGAGAAACACCATATATTTT
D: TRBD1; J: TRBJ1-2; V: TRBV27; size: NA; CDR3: CASSPRHRGGYGYTF; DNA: TGTGCCAGCAGTCCCCGTCACAGGGGGGGCTATGGCTACACCTTC
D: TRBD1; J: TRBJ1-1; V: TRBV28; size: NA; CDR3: CASSPPGTVNTEAFF; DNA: TGTGCCAGCAGTCCCCCCGGGACAGTGAACACTGAAGCTTTCTTT
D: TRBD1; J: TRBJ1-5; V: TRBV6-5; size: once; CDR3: CASRDYRGPNQPQHF; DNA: TGTGCCAGCAGAGACTACAGGGGGCCGAATCAGCCCCAGCATTTT
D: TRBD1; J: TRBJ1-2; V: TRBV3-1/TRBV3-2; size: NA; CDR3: CASSQGQGNYGYTF; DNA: TGTGCCAGCAGCCAGGGACAGGGTAACTATGGCTACACCTTC
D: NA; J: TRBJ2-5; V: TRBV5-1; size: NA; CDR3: CASSLSEGQETQYF; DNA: TGCGCCAGCAGCTTGTCGGAGGGGCAAGAGACCCAGTACTTC
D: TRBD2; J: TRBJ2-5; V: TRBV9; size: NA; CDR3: CASSGGGLQETQYF; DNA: TGTGCCAGCTCCGGGGGAGGGCTTCAAGAGACCCAGTACTTC
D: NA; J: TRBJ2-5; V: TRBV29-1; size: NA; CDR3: CSVVGAWRETQYF; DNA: TGCAGCGTTGTGGGGGCCTGGAGGGAGACCCAGTACTTC
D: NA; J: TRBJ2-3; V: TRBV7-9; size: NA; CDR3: CASSFYPDTQYF; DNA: TGTGCCAGCAGCTTCTATCCAGATACGCAGTATTTT
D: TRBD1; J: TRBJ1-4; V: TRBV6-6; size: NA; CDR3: CASSLGQGNEKLFF; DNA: TGTGCCAGCAGTTTAGGACAGGGTAATGAAAAACTGTTTTTT
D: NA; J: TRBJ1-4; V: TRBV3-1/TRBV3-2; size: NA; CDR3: CASSQWATGEKLFF; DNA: TGTGCCAGCAGCCAATGGGCCACGGGGGAAAAACTGTTTTTT